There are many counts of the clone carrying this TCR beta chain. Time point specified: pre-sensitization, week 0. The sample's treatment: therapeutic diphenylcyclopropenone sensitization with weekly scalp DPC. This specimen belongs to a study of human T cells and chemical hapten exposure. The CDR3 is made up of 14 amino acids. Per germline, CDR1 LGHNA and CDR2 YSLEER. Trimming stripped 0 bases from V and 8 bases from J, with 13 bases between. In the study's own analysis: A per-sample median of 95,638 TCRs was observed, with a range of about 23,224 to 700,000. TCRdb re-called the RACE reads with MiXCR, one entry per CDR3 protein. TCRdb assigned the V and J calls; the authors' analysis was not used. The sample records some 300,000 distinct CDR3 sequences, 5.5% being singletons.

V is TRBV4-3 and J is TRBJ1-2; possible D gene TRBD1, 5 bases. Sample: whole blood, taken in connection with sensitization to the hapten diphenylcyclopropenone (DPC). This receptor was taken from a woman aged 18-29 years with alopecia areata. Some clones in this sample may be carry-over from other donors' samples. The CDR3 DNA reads TGCGCCAGCAGCCAAGATTTCAGGGAGGGGGGCTACACCTTC. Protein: CASSQDFREGGYTF.